Following are 18 T cell receptor beta chains from one sample sequenced in a study of cytomegalovirus exposure and HLA in healthy donors (dated by TCRdb to about 2017). Libraries were built with the immunoSEQ multiplex PCR assay. For the multiplex PCR, a mixture combining 60 forward primers for TCR Vbeta segments and 13 reverse primers for TCR Jbeta segments was used. TCRdb took over this immuneACCESS table, retaining in-frame rearrangements with V and J assigned. Such tables are incomplete; in checked studies, under half of the missing clones stem from an unresolved V gene, and the remainder is unexplained. This sample is represented by 200,000 to 250,000 clones; approximately 87% of them were singletons. The ten biggest clones cover 1.3% of the sample. The sequencing sample was made of PBMCs. The receptor source for this set is a human donor in good health.

This rearrangement joins TRBV27 to TRBJ2-7, with a possible D match to TRBD1 (6 bases). CDR1 MNHEY and CDR2 SMNVEV come from the germline V gene (reference sequence). Trimming took off 0 bases at V and 10 bases at J, with 13 bases between the two ends. The CDR3 has 13 amino acids. The DNA for the CDR3 is TGTGCCAGCAGTTTATCTTCCGGGACAAAACAGTACTTC. Amino acid sequence: CASSLSSGTKQYF.

This chain joins TRBV15 and TRBJ2-7, with D maybe TRBD1 (5 bases). The V end lost 4 bases, the J end lost 6 bases, and 22 bases lay between the germline ends. Germline lookup yields CDR1 LNHNV and CDR2 YYDKDF (reference sequence). The CDR3 length is 16 residues. The CDR3 DNA reads TGTGCCACCAGCATCAACCCGAAGCCAACAGGAGTCGAGCAGTACTTC. Translated: CATSINPKPTGVEQYF.

The chain carries TRBV15 and TRBJ2-2; TRBD2 is a possible D gene (6 bases). CDR1 and CDR2 from the germline V gene are LNHNV and YYDKDF (reference sequence). The CDR3 spans 19 residues. Trimming cost V 3 bases and J 6 bases, with 26 bases left between them. CDR3 protein: CATSSGPTTPGERAGELFF. Written as DNA, the CDR3 is TGTGCCACCAGCAGCGGTCCAACGACTCCGGGAGAGAGGGCCGGGGAGCTGTTTTTT.

The CDR3 bases are TGTGCCAGCAGTGGGAGGGGACAGGGGGGATCAGAGACCCAGTACTTC. It codes for CASSGRGQGGSETQYF. The V gene is TRBV28, the J gene TRBJ2-5, with 11 bases fitting TRBD1. The CDR3 sequence is 16 residues long. The junction had 9 bases not matched to a gene; V was cut back by 5 bases and J by 4 bases. The V gene's germline CDR1 is MDHEN and CDR2 SYDVKM.

This clone was seen just once. V and J are TRBV5-1 and TRBJ2-5, with 10 bases fitting TRBD2. From germline, CDR1 is SGHRS and CDR2 YFSETQ. This CDR3 region has 15 residues. With 3 bases clipped from V and 1 base from J, the junction kept 3 bases outside the gene matches. CDR3 sequence: CASSWLAGGQETQYF. As DNA, the CDR3 is TGCGCCAGCAGCTGGTTAGCGGGAGGCCAAGAGACCCAGTACTTC.

The chain couples TRBV11-2 to TRBJ2-7; 10 bases are a match to TRBD1. V lost 6 bases and J lost 5; bases outside the gene matches: 7. The CDR3 covers 14 residues. The germline gives CDR1 SGHAT, CDR2 FQNNGV. The CDR3 DNA reads as TGTGCCAGCAGGCGGCCGGGACAGGGGCACGAGCAGTACTTC. Its protein is CASRRPGQGHEQYF. The variable domain in full, with the rest retrieved from reference TRBV11-2 and TRBJ2-7, is EAGVAQSPRYKIIEKRQSVAFWCNPISGHATLYWYQQILGQGPKLLIQFQNNGVVDDSQLPKDRFSAERLKGVDSTLKIQPAKLEDSAVYLCASRRPGQGHEQYFGPGTRLTVT.

The chain couples TRBV10-3 to TRBJ1-1; D ambiguous. The germline V and J ends were trimmed by 7 bases and 0 bases, with 18 bases remaining between them. The CDR3 is 16 residues long. Germline-derived CDR1 and CDR2 are ENHRY and SYGVKD. This chain's CDR3 is CAITPDGVGLNTEAFF. For the CDR3, the DNA is TGTGCCATCACCCCTGACGGAGTCGGTTTGAACACTGAAGCTTTCTTT.

The CDR3 sequence is CASRLGDSPYEQYF. In nucleotides, the CDR3 is TGTGCCAGTAGGCTCGGTGATAGCCCCTACGAGCAGTACTTC. The rearrangement uses TRBV19 and TRBJ2-7; D gene uncertain. With 6 bases removed from V and 2 bases from J, the gap between germline ends came to 14 bases. Germline V CDR1 and CDR2: LNHDA, SQIVND (reference sequence). The CDR3 consists of 14 residues.

The chain couples TRBV19 to TRBJ1-2; 7 bases are shared with TRBD1. CDR3 size: 15 residues. Trimming at V came to 2 bases and at J to 6 bases, leaving 9 bases not matched to a gene. CDR1 and CDR2 from the germline V gene are LNHDA and SQIVND (reference sequence). CDR3 nucleotides: TGTGCCAGTAGTATATCGGGACAGTCACTCGATGGCTACACCTTC. This translates into CASSISGQSLDGYTF.

The CDR3 DNA is TGTGCCAGTAGTAGGGACAGGGGGCCGTCTGGGGCCAACGTCCTGACTTTC. Its translation: CASSRDRGPSGANVLTF. The chain carries TRBV19 and TRBJ2-6, with TRBD1 matching 12 bases. From germline, CDR1 is LNHDA and CDR2 SQIVND (reference sequence). This CDR3 is built from 17 residues. J gave up 1 base and V 4 bases, and 2 bases lay outside the gene matches.

This clone was seen just once. The gene calls are TRBV7-8 and TRBJ2-7, with D perhaps matching TRBD1 (5 bases). The CDR3 covers 15 residues. Trimming removed 6 bases at V and 4 bases at J, with 19 bases between. Germline V gene sequence: CDR1 SGHVS, CDR2 FQNEAQ. The CDR3 sequence is CASSRTASGSYEQYF. The CDR3, as DNA: TGTGCCAGCAGTCGAACAGCGTCAGGGTCTTACGAGCAGTACTTC.

This chain uses TRBV9 with TRBJ2-2; D remains ambiguous. The CDR3 totals 14 residues. Germline V gene sequence: CDR1 SGDLS, CDR2 YYNGEE. Trimming stripped 1 base from V and 5 bases from J, with 9 bases between. The DNA of the CDR3 is TGTGCCAGCAGCGTAACTCTCGAGACCGGGGAGCTGTTTTTT. Its translation: CASSVTLETGELFF. Variable domain in full (rest from reference TRBV9 and TRBJ2-2): DSGVTQTPKHLITATGQRVTLRCSPRSGDLSVYWYQQSLDQGLQFLIQYYNGEERAKGNILERFSAQQFPDLHSELNLSSLELGDSALYFCASSVTLETGELFFGEGSRLTVL.

The table lists this clone with a few counts. The chain carries TRBV12-1 and TRBJ2-1; the table's D gene call, TRBD2, was not cross checked with the DNA. TRBV12-1 is deemed a pseudogene. The CDR3 is made up of 16 amino acids. Here the CDR3 reads CARAFPKIAGVYEQFF. The CDR3 DNA is TGTGCCAGAGCCTTCCCCAAAATAGCGGGAGTTTATGAGCAGTTCTTC.

V gene TRBV25-1 combines with J gene TRBJ2-5; 9 nucleotides line up with TRBD1. The germline V gene has CDR1 MGHDK and CDR2 SYGVNS. The trim removed 7 bases at V and 5 bases at J, leaving 11 bases unmatched. The CDR3 covers 15 residues. The CDR3 loop reads CASTPRTGDLETQYF. CDR3 DNA sequence: TGTGCCAGCACTCCCCGGACAGGGGATCTGGAGACCCAGTACTTC.

This chain connects TRBV5-1 to TRBJ1-6; 8 bases line up with TRBD1. Losses at the gene ends were 3 bases for V and 6 bases for J; bases not matched to a gene: 5. This CDR3 spans 15 amino acids. Germline values: CDR1 SGHRS, CDR2 YFSETQ. CDR3 nucleotides: TGCGCCAGCAGCTCCCGACAGGGGAGTAATTCACCCCTCCACTTT. This codes for CASSSRQGSNSPLHF.

V gene TRBV5-6 combines with J gene TRBJ2-3, with 11 nucleotides matching TRBD2. The CDR3 sequence is 15 residues long. With 2 bases clipped from V and 4 bases from J, the junction kept 3 bases outside the gene matches. Germline CDR1 is SGHDT and CDR2 is YYEEEE. CDR3 sequence reads: CASSFGLAGSDTQYF. The CDR3 DNA reads as TGTGCCAGCAGCTTCGGACTAGCGGGTTCAGATACGCAGTATTTT.

The genes are TRBV7-6 and TRBJ2-7, with D uncertain. CDR1 SGHVS and CDR2 FNYEAQ come from the germline V gene. The CDR3 consists of 14 residues. The V gene lost 6 bases and the J gene lost 0 bases, with 12 bases spanning the gap. The CDR3 loop reads CASRVNGYSYEQYF. In DNA, the CDR3 is TGTGCCAGCAGGGTAAACGGTTACTCCTACGAGCAGTACTTC. The full variable domain, with the rest looked up from reference TRBV7-6 and TRBJ2-7, is GAGVSQSPRYKVTKRGQDVALRCDPISGHVSLYWYRQALGQGPEFLTYFNYEAQQDKSGLPNDRFSAERPEGSISTLTIQRTEQRDSAMYRCASRVNGYSYEQYFGPGTRLTVT.

The chain employs TRBV6-1 and TRBJ1-1; TRBD1 might be the D (6 bases). Germline V gene sequence: CDR1 MNHNS, CDR2 SASEGT. V lost 1 base, J lost 3 bases, and 9 bases lay in between. The CDR3 is 14 residues long. The CDR3 spells CASSEDRAHTEAFF. CDR3 sequence (DNA): TGTGCCAGCAGTGAAGACAGGGCTCACACTGAAGCTTTCTTT.